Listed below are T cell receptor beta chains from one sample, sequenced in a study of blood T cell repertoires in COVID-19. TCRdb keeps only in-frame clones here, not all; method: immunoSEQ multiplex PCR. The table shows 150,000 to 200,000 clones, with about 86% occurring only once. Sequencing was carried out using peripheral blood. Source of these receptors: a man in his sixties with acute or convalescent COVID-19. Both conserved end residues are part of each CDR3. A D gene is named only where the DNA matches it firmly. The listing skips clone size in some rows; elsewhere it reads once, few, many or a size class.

CDR3aa: CASSFIAGKETQYF
CDR3nt: TGTGCCAGCAGCTTCATAGCGGGAAAAGAGACCCAGTACTTC
abundance: NA
d_gene: TRBD2
j_gene: TRBJ2-5
v_gene: TRBV5-6

CDR3aa: CASSPPNLSPDTQYF
CDR3nt: TGTGCCAGCTCACCACCAAATCTTAGTCCAGATACGCAGTATTTT
abundance: once
d_gene: NA
j_gene: TRBJ2-3
v_gene: TRBV18

CDR3aa: CASSTGTSGSREQFF
CDR3nt: TGTGCCAGTAGTACAGGGACTAGCGGGAGTAGGGAGCAGTTCTTC
abundance: NA
d_gene: TRBD2
j_gene: TRBJ2-1
v_gene: TRBV19

CDR3aa: CASSPRQGRAGANVLTF
CDR3nt: TGTGCCAGCAGCCCCAGACAGGGCCGCGCCGGGGCCAACGTCCTGACTTTC
abundance: NA
d_gene: TRBD1
j_gene: TRBJ2-6
v_gene: TRBV7-2

CDR3aa: CASSSGEDYGYTF
CDR3nt: TGTGCCAGCTCAAGTGGGGAGGACTATGGCTACACCTTC
abundance: NA
d_gene: NA
j_gene: TRBJ1-2
v_gene: TRBV18

CDR3aa: CASSTAGGDSYNEQFF
CDR3nt: TGTGCCAGCAGCACTGCGGGAGGGGACTCCTACAATGAGCAGTTCTTC
abundance: NA
d_gene: TRBD2
j_gene: TRBJ2-1
v_gene: TRBV7-3

CDR3aa: CASSSASQGRGYGYTF
CDR3nt: TGTGCCAGCAGTTCCGCCTCCCAGGGGCGAGGCTATGGCTACACCTTC
abundance: few
d_gene: NA
j_gene: TRBJ1-2
v_gene: TRBV28

CDR3aa: CASSLGGPLAVGGYTF
CDR3nt: TGTGCCAGCAGCTTGGGGGGCCCCCTTGCCGTGGGGGGCTACACCTTC
abundance: NA
d_gene: NA
j_gene: TRBJ1-2
v_gene: TRBV5-4

CDR3aa: CASSLLTGSTDTQYF
CDR3nt: TGTGCCAGCAGTTTGTTAACGGGTAGCACAGATACGCAGTATTTT
abundance: NA
d_gene: NA
j_gene: TRBJ2-3
v_gene: TRBV6-5

CDR3aa: CASSLQGEGQPQHF
CDR3nt: TGTGCCAGCAGTTTACAGGGGGAGGGACAGCCCCAGCATTTT
abundance: NA
d_gene: TRBD1
j_gene: TRBJ1-5
v_gene: TRBV6-6

CDR3aa: CASSSTGGDQPQHF
CDR3nt: TGTGCCAGCAGCTCGACAGGGGGCGATCAGCCCCAGCATTTT
abundance: once
d_gene: TRBD1
j_gene: TRBJ1-5
v_gene: TRBV2

CDR3aa: CASSPIGGNTEAFF
CDR3nt: TGTGCCAGCAGCCCTATCGGGGGGAACACTGAAGCTTTCTTT
abundance: NA
d_gene: NA
j_gene: TRBJ1-1
v_gene: TRBV7-9

CDR3aa: CASSKGLAGGQETQYF
CDR3nt: TGTGCCAGCAGCAAAGGACTAGCGGGGGGACAAGAGACCCAGTACTTC
abundance: few
d_gene: TRBD2
j_gene: TRBJ2-5
v_gene: TRBV7-6

CDR3aa: CASSAGAGDTQYF
CDR3nt: TGTGCCAGCAGTGCAGGGGCGGGTGATACGCAGTATTTT
abundance: few
d_gene: NA
j_gene: TRBJ2-3
v_gene: TRBV6-4

CDR3aa: CASSLSGPYEQYF
CDR3nt: TGTGCCAGCAGTCTTAGCGGCCCCTACGAGCAGTACTTC
abundance: once
d_gene: NA
j_gene: TRBJ2-7
v_gene: TRBV6-5

CDR3aa: CASSLLAGEQGEQFF
CDR3nt: TGCGCCAGCAGCCTCCTAGCGGGAGAACAGGGCGAGCAGTTCTTC
abundance: NA
d_gene: TRBD2
j_gene: TRBJ2-1
v_gene: TRBV5-1

CDR3aa: CSVQGWETQYF
CDR3nt: TGCAGCGTGCAGGGTTGGGAGACCCAGTACTTC
abundance: NA
d_gene: NA
j_gene: TRBJ2-5
v_gene: TRBV29-1

CDR3aa: CAIGSRKRGRVYEQYF
CDR3nt: TGTGCCATCGGGAGTCGGAAGCGGGGCCGAGTATACGAGCAGTACTTC
abundance: NA
d_gene: TRBD2
j_gene: TRBJ2-7
v_gene: TRBV10-3

CDR3aa: CASSTAGTGVYEQYF
CDR3nt: TGTGCCAGCAGTACAGCCGGGACAGGGGTTTACGAGCAGTACTTC
abundance: NA
d_gene: TRBD1
j_gene: TRBJ2-7
v_gene: TRBV6-5

CDR3aa: CAGSSGGGLSNQPQHF
CDR3nt: TGTGCCGGCTCCAGTGGGGGGGGGTTAAGCAATCAGCCCCAGCATTTT
abundance: NA
d_gene: NA
j_gene: TRBJ1-5
v_gene: TRBV5-4

CDR3aa: CASSALAEQETQYF
CDR3nt: TGCGCCAGCAGCGCGTTAGCGGAACAAGAGACCCAGTACTTC
abundance: NA
d_gene: NA
j_gene: TRBJ2-5
v_gene: TRBV5-1

CDR3aa: CASSDEWSYGYTF
CDR3nt: TGTGCCAGCAGTGACGAGTGGAGCTATGGCTACACCTTC
abundance: NA
d_gene: NA
j_gene: TRBJ1-2
v_gene: TRBV2

CDR3aa: CASSASDRGGGYTF
CDR3nt: TGTGCCAGCAGCGCGTCGGACAGGGGAGGTGGCTACACCTTC
abundance: NA
d_gene: TRBD1
j_gene: TRBJ1-2
v_gene: TRBV6-5

CDR3aa: CASSSKRTGVFRNSPLHF
CDR3nt: TGTGCCAGCAGTTCCAAAAGGACAGGGGTCTTTCGTAATTCACCCCTCCACTTT
abundance: NA
d_gene: TRBD1
j_gene: TRBJ1-6
v_gene: TRBV27

CDR3aa: CASSPQGNTGELFF
CDR3nt: TGTGCCAGCTCACCTCAGGGGAACACCGGGGAGCTGTTTTTT
abundance: NA
d_gene: NA
j_gene: TRBJ2-2
v_gene: TRBV18

CDR3aa: CASNHPRRGRPYEQYF
CDR3nt: TGTGCCAGCAACCACCCCCGCAGGGGGCGTCCCTACGAGCAGTACTTC
abundance: NA
d_gene: TRBD1
j_gene: TRBJ2-7
v_gene: TRBV28

CDR3aa: CAIESGRVEKQFF
CDR3nt: TGTGCCATAGAGAGCGGGAGGGTGGAAAAACAGTTCTTC
abundance: NA
d_gene: TRBD2
j_gene: TRBJ2-1
v_gene: TRBV7-9

CDR3aa: CAWSGQLNQPQHF
CDR3nt: TGTGCCTGGAGTGGACAGCTCAATCAGCCCCAGCATTTT
abundance: NA
d_gene: NA
j_gene: TRBJ1-5
v_gene: TRBV30

CDR3aa: CASSSGQGKLFF
CDR3nt: TGTGCCAGCAGTTCCGGACAGGGGAAGCTGTTTTTT
abundance: NA
d_gene: TRBD1
j_gene: TRBJ2-2
v_gene: TRBV6-5

CDR3aa: CASSHGTSGYNEQFF
CDR3nt: TGTGCCAGCAGCCACGGGACTAGCGGATACAATGAGCAGTTCTTC
abundance: NA
d_gene: TRBD2
j_gene: TRBJ2-1
v_gene: TRBV3-1/TRBV3-2

CDR3aa: CASGLTPTPSSYEQYF
CDR3nt: TGTGCTAGTGGTTTGACTCCGACTCCCAGCTCCTACGAGCAGTACTTC
abundance: NA
d_gene: NA
j_gene: TRBJ2-7
v_gene: TRBV12-5

CDR3aa: CASWSQYSNQPQHF
CDR3nt: TGTGCCAGCTGGAGTCAGTATAGCAATCAGCCCCAGCATTTT
abundance: NA
d_gene: NA
j_gene: TRBJ1-5
v_gene: TRBV27

CDR3aa: CASQLTVNTEAFF
CDR3nt: TGCGCCAGCCAACTTACTGTGAACACTGAAGCTTTCTTT
abundance: NA
d_gene: NA
j_gene: TRBJ1-1
v_gene: TRBV10-1

CDR3aa: CASSEYYLSNQPQHF
CDR3nt: TGTGCCAGCAGTGAATATTATCTGAGCAATCAGCCCCAGCATTTT
abundance: NA
d_gene: NA
j_gene: TRBJ1-5
v_gene: TRBV6-1

CDR3aa: CASSVVRARGNEKLFF
CDR3nt: TGTGCCAGCAGCGTTGTAAGGGCCCGGGGTAATGAAAAACTGTTTTTT
abundance: NA
d_gene: NA
j_gene: TRBJ1-4
v_gene: TRBV9

CDR3aa: CASSFTGADTEAFF
CDR3nt: TGTGCCAGCAGTTTCACAGGGGCTGACACTGAAGCTTTCTTT
abundance: NA
d_gene: TRBD1
j_gene: TRBJ1-1
v_gene: TRBV6-5

CDR3aa: CASSYSPGATNEKLFF
CDR3nt: TGTGCCAGCAGTTACTCGCCTGGGGCGACTAATGAAAAACTGTTTTTT
abundance: NA
d_gene: NA
j_gene: TRBJ1-4
v_gene: TRBV28

CDR3aa: CASSLFEAGRGDTQYF
CDR3nt: TGTGCCAGCAGCTTATTCGAAGCGGGACGGGGAGATACGCAGTATTTT
abundance: once
d_gene: TRBD2
j_gene: TRBJ2-3
v_gene: TRBV7-9

CDR3aa: CASTLETGYNSPLHF
CDR3nt: TGTGCCAGCACCCTCGAAACAGGGTATAATTCACCCCTCCACTTT
abundance: NA
d_gene: NA
j_gene: TRBJ1-6
v_gene: TRBV28

CDR3aa: CASSGTGNQPQHF
CDR3nt: TGTGCCAGCAGTGGGACAGGCAATCAGCCCCAGCATTTT
abundance: NA
d_gene: TRBD1
j_gene: TRBJ1-5
v_gene: TRBV28

CDR3aa: CASSPRLGQYF
CDR3nt: TGTGCCAGCAGCCCCAGGCTCGGGCAGTACTTC
abundance: NA
d_gene: NA
j_gene: TRBJ2-7
v_gene: TRBV28

CDR3aa: CATSDATGGESYEQYF
CDR3nt: TGTGCCACCAGTGATGCCACAGGGGGCGAGTCCTACGAGCAGTACTTC
abundance: NA
d_gene: TRBD1
j_gene: TRBJ2-7
v_gene: TRBV24-1

CDR3aa: CASSFSAGQVGGLHF
CDR3nt: TGTGCCAGCAGCTTCTCAGCCGGACAGGTCGGAGGCCTCCACTTT
abundance: many
d_gene: TRBD1
j_gene: TRBJ1-6
v_gene: TRBV11-2

CDR3aa: CASSIGQGAGNTIYF
CDR3nt: TGTGCCAGCAGCATTGGACAGGGGGCTGGAAACACCATATATTTT
abundance: NA
d_gene: TRBD1
j_gene: TRBJ1-3
v_gene: TRBV6-5

CDR3aa: CASSFPSVDEQFF
CDR3nt: TGTGCCAGCAGTTTCCCTAGCGTCGATGAGCAGTTCTTC
abundance: NA
d_gene: NA
j_gene: TRBJ2-1
v_gene: TRBV12-3/TRBV12-4

CDR3aa: CASKEAGGRETQYF
CDR3nt: TGCGCCAGCAAAGAGGCGGGAGGGAGGGAGACCCAGTACTTC
abundance: NA
d_gene: TRBD2
j_gene: TRBJ2-5
v_gene: TRBV4-1

CDR3aa: CASSVEGRGGYEQYF
CDR3nt: TGTGCCAGCAGCGTAGAGGGCCGAGGGGGCTACGAGCAGTACTTC
abundance: NA
d_gene: NA
j_gene: TRBJ2-7
v_gene: TRBV9